Below are 28 T cell receptor beta chains sequenced from a single sample in a study of shared clonotypes between healthy human individuals (dated by TCRdb to 2019 to 2021). Preparation of the library involved the immunoSEQ multiplex PCR assay. Drawn from immuneACCESS, this table holds only the in-frame rearrangements with V and J called that TCRdb kept. Clones are partly lost; checked studies trace under half to an unresolved V gene and leave the rest unexplained. The sample contains over 700,000 clones, roughly two thirds of them found a single time. More than 1.5% of the sample comes from the top ten. Sequencing was done on a sample of memory CD4+ T cells sorted from blood. The label giving this sample's cell subset or site can be read as: CD45RA-negative fraction. All receptors come from a woman aged 30 to 39 in good health.

The rearrangement links TRBV29-1 to TRBJ1-3; the D is unclear. This CDR3 contains 13 residues. Between the trimmed V and J ends, which lost 3 bases and 6 bases, there was a span of 12 bases. Germline V gene data show CDR1 as SQVTM and CDR2 as ANQGSEA. The CDR3 sequence: CSVDGEGVNTIYF. CDR3 sequence (DNA): TGCAGCGTTGACGGGGAGGGAGTAAACACCATATATTTT.

The chain is built from TRBV28 and TRBJ1-2; TRBD1 matches at 7 bases. The V gene's germline CDR1 is MDHEN and CDR2 SYDVKM. CDR3 length: 13 residues. Losses at the gene ends were 10 bases for V and 3 bases for J; bases not matched to a gene: 8. This chain's CDR3 is CATRTGYYYGYTF. The CDR3 nucleotides are TGTGCCACCCGGACAGGTTACTACTATGGCTACACCTTC.

The CDR3 region has the DNA TGTGCCAGCAGTTTCGCCGGCGGGAGTTCCCCCTTCACAGATACGCAGTATTTT. As protein: CASSFAGGSSPFTDTQYF. The rearrangement links TRBV28 to TRBJ2-3, with 7 bases identical to TRBD2. The junction had 14 bases not matched to a gene; V was cut back by 3 bases and J by 2 bases. CDR3 length equals 18 residues. The germline V gene has CDR1 MDHEN and CDR2 SYDVKM.

The chain is built from TRBV9 and TRBJ2-5, with 8 bases that match TRBD2. The J segment lost 4 bases and the V segment lost 4 bases, leaving 6 bases of the junction unmatched. Germline CDR1 is SGDLS and CDR2 is YYNGEE. The CDR3 covers 14 residues. CDR3 in DNA: TGTGCCAGCAGCCTCGGGAGGGAGCGAGAGACCCAGTACTTC. Protein sequence: CASSLGRERETQYF.

This chain joins TRBV27 and TRBJ1-1; no clear D. Per germline, CDR1 MNHEY and CDR2 SMNVEV (reference sequence). This CDR3 has 14 amino acids. Deletions cut 5 bases from V and 4 bases from J, with 14 bases between. CDR3 sequence reads: CASSRHNPGTEAFF. CDR3 sequence (DNA): TGTGCCAGCAGTCGACACAACCCCGGCACTGAAGCTTTCTTT.

The rearrangement uses TRBV4-1 and TRBJ1-1, with a weak D call TRBD1 (6 bases). CDR1 is MGHRA, CDR2 YSYEKL, per germline. Trimming took 3 bases from V and 3 from J, leaving 14 bases between them. The CDR3 runs 15 residues. The CDR3 sequence: CASSHDTGIDTEAFF. Here the CDR3 DNA reads TGCGCCAGCAGCCATGATACAGGGATAGACACTGAAGCTTTCTTT.

The chain is built from TRBV6-5 and TRBJ1-1; the D is unclear. Between the trimmed V and J ends, which lost 10 bases and 1 base, there was a span of 13 bases. The germline gives CDR1 MNHEY, CDR2 SVGAGI. The CDR3 extends over 13 amino acids. The CDR3 region is CATRIDQNTEAFF. The CDR3 DNA reads as TGTGCCACCAGGATTGATCAGAACACTGAAGCTTTCTTT.

The rearrangement uses TRBV19 and TRBJ2-3, with no clear D. V lost 5 bases, J lost 5 bases, and 8 bases lay in between. CDR1 is LNHDA and CDR2 is SQIVND in the germline V gene (reference sequence). The CDR3 loop spans 12 amino acids. The DNA of the CDR3 is TGTGCCAGTAGTTTCCCGTTAGATACGCAGTATTTT. It codes for CASSFPLDTQYF.

This clone occurred a few times. The V call is TRBV19, the J call TRBJ2-7; 7 bases fit TRBD1. The CDR3 runs to 16 residues. V lost 3 bases, J lost 8 bases, and 16 bases stayed unmatched. From germline, CDR1 is LNHDA and CDR2 SQIVND (reference sequence). The CDR3 region is CASSIDEAGGSRKQYF. In nucleotides, the CDR3 is TGTGCCAGTAGTATTGATGAGGCAGGGGGTAGCAGAAAGCAGTACTTC.

The table lists this clone with a few counts. The chain combines TRBV28 with TRBJ1-4, with 9 bases lining up with TRBD1. J was trimmed by 4 bases and V by 6 bases; bases with no gene match: 3. CDR3 length: 14 amino acids. Germline CDR1 MDHEN, CDR2 SYDVKM. The CDR3 here is CASRGTGFNEKLFF. CDR3 in DNA: TGTGCCAGCAGGGGGACAGGGTTTAATGAAAAACTGTTTTTT. The full variable domain, its missing parts supplied by reference TRBV28 and TRBJ1-4, is DVKVTQSSRYLVKRTGEKVFLECVQDMDHENMFWYRQDPGLGLRLIYFSYDVKMKEKGDIPEGYSVSREKKERFSLILESASTNQTSMYLCASRGTGFNEKLFFGSGTQLSVL.

The J gene is TRBJ2-7, the V gene TRBV5-1; 7 nucleotides match TRBD1. This CDR3 contains 14 residues. V shed 6 bases, J shed 3 bases, and the junction held 9 bases outside the gene matches. Per the germline V gene, CDR1 is SGHRS and CDR2 is YFSETQ. The CDR3 DNA follows: TGCGCCAGCACTAATCCCGACAGGGACTACGAGCAGTACTTC. Translating it yields CASTNPDRDYEQYF.

This clone was seen more than once but under ten times. The chain combines TRBV20-1 with TRBJ1-1, with D uncertain. Germline V gene sequence: CDR1 DFQATT, CDR2 SNEGSKA (reference sequence). The V end lost 5 bases, the J end lost 7 bases, and 8 bases lay between the germline ends. The CDR3 is 10 residues long. The CDR3 loop is CSAVGFEAFF. In nucleotides, the CDR3 is TGCAGTGCTGTCGGGTTTGAAGCTTTCTTT.

The chain has TRBV7-6 and TRBJ2-1; D gene ambiguous. CDR1 and CDR2 (germline): SGHVS, FNYEAQ. The CDR3 spans 14 residues. The V and J ends lost 5 bases and 9 bases respectively, with 17 bases between them. This CDR3 is CASSPGTIRVEQFF. In DNA form, the CDR3 reads TGTGCCAGCAGCCCCGGTACTATCCGGGTTGAGCAGTTCTTC.

This clone showed up just a few times. This chain links TRBV2 with TRBJ1-2; a possible D gene is TRBD1 (6 bases). This CDR3 contains 14 residues. Germline V lookup: CDR1 SNHLY, CDR2 FYNNEI. Trimming removed 1 base from V and 7 bases from J, with 13 bases in between. CDR3 region: CASSEVAGEAGYTF. CDR3 DNA: TGTGCCAGCAGTGAAGTGGCAGGGGAGGCTGGCTACACCTTC.

V and J are TRBV15 and TRBJ2-7; unclear D gene. The germline gives CDR1 LNHNV, CDR2 YYDKDF (reference sequence). Between the trimmed V and J ends, which lost 5 bases and 6 bases, there was a span of 17 bases. CDR3 size: 14 residues. CDR3 nucleotide sequence: TGTGCCACCAGCGATGGTCAGGAGCCTTCCGAGCAGTACTTC. This codes for CATSDGQEPSEQYF.

The V and J genes are TRBV27 and TRBJ2-1; TRBD2 matches 13 bases. The CDR3 runs 15 residues. Unmatched junction bases numbered 3, after V lost 4 bases and J lost 6 bases. In germline, CDR1 is MNHEY, CDR2 SMNVEV (reference sequence). CDR3 residues: CASSWTSGGINEQFF. CDR3 sequence (DNA): TGTGCCAGCAGTTGGACTAGCGGGGGAATCAATGAGCAGTTCTTC.

A note on this clone: The same CDR3 is also encoded by other DNA sequences in this sample. The rearrangement uses TRBV5-1 and TRBJ2-1; D possibly corresponds to TRBD2 (5 bases). Germline values: CDR1 SGHRS, CDR2 YFSETQ. The CDR3 spans 14 residues. Trimming shortened V by 0 bases and J by 4 bases, and 8 bases separated the two germline ends. The DNA for the CDR3 is TGCGCCAGCAGCTTGGAGGGCGGGTACAATGAGCAGTTCTTC. It translates to CASSLEGGYNEQFF.

The rearrangement links TRBV28 to TRBJ2-5, with D perhaps matching TRBD1 (6 bases). Germline CDR1 reads MDHEN; CDR2 reads SYDVKM. V was shortened by 9 bases and J by 0 bases, with 17 bases between the two germline ends. The CDR3 consists of 15 residues. CDR3 bases: TGTGCCAGTACAGGGCCTCGGGTTTACCAAGAGACCCAGTACTTC. Amino acid sequence: CASTGPRVYQETQYF.

This chain's CDR3 is CASSSHTGFYGYTF. For the CDR3, the DNA is TGTGCCAGCAGCTCTCATACAGGGTTCTATGGCTACACCTTC. V is TRBV7-9 and J is TRBJ1-2; tentative D call: TRBD1 (6 bases). V was pared by 4 bases and J by 4 bases, with 13 bases between. This CDR3 is 14 amino acids long. Germline V gene data show CDR1 as SEHNR and CDR2 as FQNEAQ (reference sequence).

The CDR3 spells CASSASQALTEAFF. CDR3 DNA sequence: TGTGCCAGCAGTGCCTCTCAGGCCCTCACTGAAGCTTTCTTT. The chain is built from TRBV6-1 and TRBJ1-1; no clear D gene. From germline, CDR1 is MNHNS and CDR2 SASEGT. This CDR3 spans 14 amino acids. V lost 4 bases to trimming and J lost 4 bases, with 13 bases between them.

The genes are TRBV7-8 and TRBJ1-1; D uncertain. This CDR3 is 12 amino acids long. Trimming took off 1 base at V and 10 bases at J, with 10 bases between the two ends. Germline-derived CDR1 and CDR2 are SGHVS and FQNEAQ. The CDR3 DNA reads as TGTGCCAGCAGCTTAGGTGCTTTGGCAGCTTTCTTT. This codes for CASSLGALAAFF.

This clone appeared a few times. The chain employs TRBV7-2 and TRBJ2-2; no clear D. Germline lookup yields CDR1 SGHTA and CDR2 FQGNSA. V lost 1 base, J lost 0 bases, and 6 bases lay in between. CDR3 size: 15 residues. CDR3 coding DNA: TGTGCCAGCAGCTTAGGGACGTCGAACACCGGGGAGCTGTTTTTT. Its protein product is CASSLGTSNTGELFF.

The rearrangement links TRBV5-6 to TRBJ2-7; possibly TRBD2 for D (6 bases). With 4 bases removed from V and 5 bases from J, the gap between germline ends came to 16 bases. CDR1 is SGHDT and CDR2 is YYEEEE in the germline V gene. This CDR3 spans 14 amino acids. CDR3 sequence reads: CASSPRRDADEQYF. The CDR3 nucleotides are TGTGCCAGCAGCCCTCGGCGGGACGCGGACGAGCAGTACTTC. Together with reference TRBV5-6 and TRBJ2-7, the CDR3 gives the full variable domain: DAGVTQSPTHLIKTRGQQVTLRCSPKSGHDTVSWYQQALGQGPQFIFQYYEEEERQRGNFPDRFSGHQFPNYSSELNVNALLLGDSALYLCASSPRRDADEQYFGPGTRLTVT.

V and J are TRBV18 and TRBJ2-4; D possibly corresponds to TRBD2 (5 bases). The CDR3 has 14 amino acids. Trimming shortened V by 3 bases and J by 8 bases, and 14 bases separated the two germline ends. Germline lookup yields CDR1 KGHSH and CDR2 LQKENI. The CDR3 protein is CASSPSGGSDIQYF. CDR3 DNA: TGTGCCAGCTCACCTTCCGGTGGGAGTGACATTCAGTACTTC.

The gene calls are TRBV25-1 and TRBJ1-5; a possible D gene is TRBD1 (5 bases). The V gene's germline CDR1 is MGHDK and CDR2 SYGVNS. Trimming pared 4 bases from V and 2 bases from J, leaving 18 bases between. This CDR3 comprises 17 residues. The CDR3 coding sequence is TGTGCCAGCAGTGGAACGGGACGTCAGGCAGGCAATCAGCCCCAGCATTTT. Translated, it gives CASSGTGRQAGNQPQHF.

The V call is TRBV5-1, the J call TRBJ2-1, with 12 bases matching TRBD2. This CDR3 spans 15 amino acids. Per germline, CDR1 SGHRS and CDR2 YFSETQ. Trimming took 1 base from V and 6 from J; bases not matched to a gene: 2. CDR3 DNA sequence: TGCGCCAGCAGCTTGATGACTAGCGGGAGCAATGAGCAGTTCTTC. As protein: CASSLMTSGSNEQFF. Full variable domain (outside the CDR3, taken from reference TRBV5-1 and TRBJ2-1): KAGVTQTPRYLIKTRGQQVTLSCSPISGHRSVSWYQQTPGQGLQFLFEYFSETQRNKGNFPGRFSGRQFSNSRSEMNVSTLELGDSALYLCASSLMTSGSNEQFFGPGTRLTVL.

The table lists this clone with a few counts. The chain joins TRBV28 to TRBJ2-1; possibly TRBD1 for D (6 bases). This CDR3 has 16 amino acids. V lost 2 bases and J 8 bases, leaving 19 bases between the germline ends. Germline CDR1 is MDHEN and CDR2 is SYDVKM. The CDR3 DNA sequence: TGTGCCAGCAGTTTAATTTATCAGGGGATTAAGGATGAGCAGTTCTTC. It is translated as CASSLIYQGIKDEQFF.

This clone was picked up many times. The rearrangement joins TRBV10-1 to TRBJ1-1, with 7 bases aligning to TRBD1. This CDR3 comprises 13 residues. Per the germline V gene, CDR1 is WNHNN and CDR2 is SYGVQD (reference sequence). V lost 3 bases, J lost 5 bases, and 3 bases stayed unmatched. CDR3 in DNA: TGCGCCAGCAGTGAAGGGGGCCTAACTGAAGCTTTCTTT. It is translated as CASSEGGLTEAFF.